These 28 T cell receptor beta chains came from one sample sequenced in a study of long-term antiretroviral therapy in people with HIV. Version v3.0 of the immunoSEQ assay ran at survey level. The protocol was immunoSEQ multiplex PCR, while the TCRdb copy is restricted to in-frame clones and leaves out a portion. This table holds 30,000 or so clones, 80% to 85% found once. Sequences were derived from unsorted PBMCs, sampled 0.4 years after starting antiretroviral therapy. These receptor sequences come from a man aged 18 to 29 with HIV.

V and J are TRBV27 and TRBJ2-7, with TRBD1 as a possible D gene (6 bases). From germline, CDR1 is MNHEY and CDR2 SMNVEV (reference sequence). CDR3 length: 17 amino acids. Trimming cost V 0 bases and J 5 bases, with 20 bases left between them. The CDR3: CASSLSKGDRAGDEQYF. The CDR3 nucleotides read TGTGCCAGCAGTTTATCGAAGGGGGACCGTGCTGGGGACGAGCAGTACTTC.

The V gene is TRBV4-3, the J gene TRBJ2-7, with D perhaps TRBD1 or TRBD2 (5 bases each). The V and J ends lost 1 base and 6 bases respectively, with 10 bases between them. The CDR3 is 13 residues long. Germline values: CDR1 LGHNA, CDR2 YSLEER. The CDR3 DNA sequence: TGCGCCAGCAGCCAAGGGGTTGGGACCGAGCAGTACTTC. This translates into CASSQGVGTEQYF.

The chain carries TRBV5-1 and TRBJ2-5; a possible D gene is TRBD2 (5 bases). The CDR3 length is 13 residues. Germline loops: CDR1 SGHRS, CDR2 YFSETQ. The ends were cut back, 1 base at V and 5 bases at J, with 9 bases in the middle. The CDR3 DNA reads TGCGCCAGCAGCTTGTGGAGAGGGGAGACCCAGTACTTC. Amino acid sequence: CASSLWRGETQYF.

This chain uses TRBV2 with TRBJ1-1; D is unclear. Germline assignment: CDR1 SNHLY and CDR2 FYNNEI. V was trimmed by 4 bases and J by 6 bases, leaving 21 bases between them. The CDR3 contains 16 residues. The CDR3 sequence: CASSARAPTSDAEAFF. In DNA, the CDR3 is TGTGCCAGCAGTGCCCGGGCTCCTACCTCGGACGCTGAAGCTTTCTTT.

The rearrangement uses TRBV5-6 and TRBJ1-1; 7 bases match TRBD1. V lost 7 bases to trimming and J lost 6 bases; unmatched junction nucleotides: 9. The germline gives CDR1 SGHDT, CDR2 YYEEEE. The CDR3 is 13 residues long. CDR3 loop: CASAGGGGPEAFF. The CDR3 DNA reads TGTGCCAGCGCAGGGGGGGGTGGACCTGAAGCTTTCTTT.

The gene calls are TRBV27 and TRBJ1-4, with D hard to call. The CDR3 covers 15 residues. Trimming pared 2 bases from V and 8 bases from J, leaving 15 bases between. Germline V lookup: CDR1 MNHEY, CDR2 SMNVEV (reference sequence). The CDR3 loop reads CASSLMALAREKLFF. The CDR3 coding sequence is TGTGCCAGCAGTTTAATGGCCCTTGCCCGCGAAAAACTGTTTTTT.

V and J are TRBV6-5 and TRBJ1-1, with D possibly TRBD1 on 5 matching bases. CDR3 length: 12 amino acids. CDR1 MNHEY and CDR2 SVGAGI come from the germline V gene. Trimming shortened V by 4 bases and J by 2 bases, and 5 bases separated the two germline ends. CDR3 sequence: CASSWDNTEAFF. In DNA form, the CDR3 reads TGTGCCAGCAGTTGGGACAACACTGAAGCTTTCTTT.

The chain is built from TRBV5-4 and TRBJ2-7; D possibly uses TRBD1 or TRBD2 (5 bases each). This CDR3 comprises 13 residues. Per germline, CDR1 SGHNT and CDR2 YYREEE (reference sequence). The germline V and J ends were trimmed by 10 bases and 6 bases, with 20 bases remaining between them. The CDR3 nucleotides are TGTGCCTGGAGTGGGTCCGGGGCCTTCGAGCAGTACTTC. This translates into CAWSGSGAFEQYF.

This clone was seen just once. This chain connects TRBV7-3 to TRBJ1-2; TRBD1 matches at 7 bases. This CDR3 spans 16 amino acids. The V and J ends lost 5 bases and 7 bases, in that order; junction bases with no gene match: 16. The germline CDR1 and CDR2 sequences are SGHTA and FQGTGA. The CDR3 here is CASSPTGRAGLGGYTF. In DNA, the CDR3 is TGTGCCAGCAGCCCGACAGGGCGGGCCGGGTTGGGTGGCTACACCTTC.

V usage is TRBV25-1 and J usage is TRBJ1-1; D might be TRBD1 (5 bases). V lost 3 bases to trimming and J lost 5 bases, with 7 bases between them. The V gene's germline CDR1 is MGHDK and CDR2 SYGVNS. This CDR3 has 12 residues. The CDR3 spells CASSDWGTEAFF. CDR3 in DNA: TGTGCCAGCAGTGACTGGGGGACTGAAGCTTTCTTT.

J is TRBJ2-1 and V is TRBV15, with TRBD1 matching over 8 bases. The CDR3 runs to 15 residues. Germline V CDR1 and CDR2: LNHNV, YYDKDF (reference sequence). V gave up 3 bases and J gave up 3 bases; unmatched junction bases: 4. Written as DNA, the CDR3 is TGTGCCACCAGCAGTCAGGACAGGGACTACAATGAGCAGTTCTTC. Its translation is CATSSQDRDYNEQFF.

The CDR3 sequence is CASSEYTGGKDEQYF. The CDR3 DNA reads TGTGCCAGCAGTGAATATACAGGGGGTAAGGACGAGCAGTACTTC. V is TRBV2 and J is TRBJ2-7; 8 nucleotides agree with TRBD1. CDR1 and CDR2 from the germline V gene are SNHLY and FYNNEI. The junction had 8 bases not matched to a gene; V was cut back by 2 bases and J by 5 bases. CDR3 size: 15 residues.

The genes are TRBV6-5 and TRBJ2-7; D gene ambiguous. With 3 bases removed from V and 5 bases from J, the gap between germline ends came to 14 bases. Germline CDR1 and CDR2: MNHEY and SVGAGI. CDR3 length: 14 residues. The CDR3 nucleotides are TGTGCCAGCAGTTATCGGGTAAAAGGCCACGAGCAGTACTTC. It yields the protein CASSYRVKGHEQYF.

The rearrangement uses TRBV10-2 and TRBJ1-1; 7 bases match TRBD1. J gave up 1 base and V 6 bases, and 14 bases lay outside the gene matches. CDR3 size: 17 residues. CDR1 WSHSY and CDR2 SAAADI come from the germline V gene. CDR3 residues: CASSLDRDSPKNTEAFF. CDR3 nucleotide sequence: TGCGCCAGCAGCCTCGACCGGGACAGTCCGAAGAACACTGAAGCTTTCTTT.

The chain links TRBV5-4 to TRBJ1-2; D gene ambiguous. The germline V gene has CDR1 SGHNT and CDR2 YYREEE (reference sequence). The CDR3 has 14 amino acids. Trimming took 4 bases from V and 2 from J, leaving 12 bases between them. The DNA for the CDR3 is TGTGCCAGCAGCCCTGGGCTTCCGAACTATGGCTACACCTTC. Its translation is CASSPGLPNYGYTF.

The chain is built from TRBV29-1 and TRBJ1-1; D remains unclear. V was shortened by 4 bases and J by 1 base, with 10 bases between the two germline ends. Per the germline V gene, CDR1 is SQVTM and CDR2 is ANQGSEA. The CDR3 length is 13 residues. CDR3 amino acids: CSVVGNPNTEAFF. CDR3 sequence (DNA): TGCAGCGTTGTCGGCAATCCGAACACTGAAGCTTTCTTT.

This clone was detected once. The CDR3: CASSGRQGDPESSYNEQFF. In DNA, the CDR3 is TGTGCCAGCAGTGGCCGACAGGGAGATCCCGAGAGCTCCTACAATGAGCAGTTCTTC. The chain uses TRBV6-1 and TRBJ2-1, with 7 bases that match TRBD1. CDR1 and CDR2 (germline): MNHNS, SASEGT. The CDR3 loop spans 19 amino acids. With 4 bases clipped from V and 0 bases from J, the junction kept 15 bases outside the gene matches.

V and J are TRBV9 and TRBJ1-2, with a tentative D call TRBD1 (5 bases). With 4 bases removed from V and 0 bases from J, the gap between germline ends came to 16 bases. The CDR3 has 16 amino acids. In germline, CDR1 is SGDLS, CDR2 YYNGEE. The CDR3 loop is CASSSQRDGPNYGYTF. The CDR3 region has the DNA TGTGCCAGCAGCTCCCAGCGGGACGGCCCTAACTATGGCTACACCTTC.

The chain links TRBV4-2 to TRBJ1-1, with 7 bases aligning to TRBD1. The CDR3 is 14 residues long. V lost 1 base and J lost 4; bases outside the gene matches: 3. The germline V gene has CDR1 LGHNA and CDR2 YNFKEQ. CDR3 in DNA: TGTGCCAGCAGCCAAGGAGGGGGCGGCACTGAAGCTTTCTTT. Protein product: CASSQGGGGTEAFF.

The chain combines TRBV9 with TRBJ1-2; D is uncertain. V lost 3 bases to trimming and J lost 0 bases, with 15 bases between them. The CDR3 contains 16 residues. From germline, CDR1 is SGDLS and CDR2 YYNGEE. Written as DNA, the CDR3 is TGTGCCAGCAGCGGAACCTCGCGGACGGCTAACTATGGCTACACCTTC. As protein: CASSGTSRTANYGYTF. The variable domain in full, completed from reference TRBV9 and TRBJ1-2, reads DSGVTQTPKHLITATGQRVTLRCSPRSGDLSVYWYQQSLDQGLQFLIQYYNGEERAKGNILERFSAQQFPDLHSELNLSSLELGDSALYFCASSGTSRTANYGYTFGSGTRLTVV.

This clone was seen a single time. The rearrangement uses TRBV7-2 and TRBJ2-7; a possible D gene is TRBD2 (6 bases). V gave up 1 base and J gave up 0 bases, with 10 bases separating them. The CDR3 runs to 15 residues. Germline values: CDR1 SGHTA, CDR2 FQGNSA. The CDR3 loop is CASSLGGGASYEQYF. The CDR3 bases are TGTGCCAGCAGCTTAGGGGGCGGGGCCTCCTACGAGCAGTACTTC.

The V and J genes are TRBV25-1 and TRBJ2-5, with TRBD1 matching over 8 bases. This CDR3 has 15 residues. Losses at the gene ends were 6 bases for V and 2 bases for J; bases not matched to a gene: 8. In germline, CDR1 is MGHDK, CDR2 SYGVNS. The CDR3 coding sequence is TGTGCCAGCAGCCCAATCGGACAGGGACAAGAGACCCAGTACTTC. It translates to CASSPIGQGQETQYF. Based on the CDR3 plus reference TRBV25-1 and TRBJ2-5, the full variable domain is EADIYQTPRYLVIGTGKKITLECSQTMGHDKMYWYQQDPGMELHLIHYSYGVNSTEKGDLSSESTVSRIRTEHFPLTLESARPSHTSQYLCASSPIGQGQETQYFGPGTRLLVL.

This clone appeared once. The rearrangement links TRBV5-1 to TRBJ2-1; TRBD2 might be the D (5 bases). Germline V gene data show CDR1 as SGHRS and CDR2 as YFSETQ. This CDR3 has 15 residues. Trimming removed 0 bases at V and 3 bases at J, with 10 bases between. CDR3 sequence: CASSLEEGIYNEQFF. CDR3 DNA: TGCGCCAGCAGCTTGGAAGAGGGAATCTACAATGAGCAGTTCTTC.

The chain carries TRBV15 and TRBJ2-7, with TRBD1 matching over 7 bases. The V gene end was trimmed by 9 bases and the J gene end by 2 bases; junction bases not matched to a gene: 4. The germline V gene encodes CDR1 LNHNV and CDR2 YYDKDF (reference sequence). The CDR3 contains 12 residues. The CDR3: CATGQSPYEQYF. For the CDR3, the DNA is TGTGCCACGGGACAGTCCCCCTACGAGCAGTACTTC.

This chain links TRBV5-4 with TRBJ1-1; a possible D gene is TRBD1 (6 bases). Germline V CDR1 and CDR2: SGHNT, YYREEE (reference sequence). CDR3 length: 15 residues. V dropped 0 bases and J dropped 1 base, with 10 bases sitting between them. The CDR3 sequence is CASSLAGGRNTEAFF. As DNA, the CDR3 is TGTGCCAGCAGCTTGGCCGGGGGCAGGAACACTGAAGCTTTCTTT.

The V and J genes are TRBV28 and TRBJ2-7; unclear D gene. This CDR3 is built from 13 residues. Trimming removed 8 bases at V and 2 bases at J, with 13 bases between. CDR1 is MDHEN, CDR2 SYDVKM, per germline. Written as DNA, the CDR3 is TGTGCCAGCCGACTTCTAAGAGCCTACGAGCAGTACTTC. Translated, it gives CASRLLRAYEQYF.

The chain combines TRBV15 with TRBJ2-1; TRBD1 agrees at 10 bases. Losses at the gene ends were 5 bases for V and 1 base for J; bases not matched to a gene: 8. There are 17 residues in the CDR3. Germline CDR1 is LNHNV and CDR2 is YYDKDF (reference sequence). CDR3 in DNA: TGTGCCACCAGCCGCCGACAGGGGGCAAGGTCCTACAATGAGCAGTTCTTC. Translating it yields CATSRRQGARSYNEQFF. Drawing the rest from reference TRBV15 and TRBJ2-1, the complete variable domain is DAMVIQNPRYQVTQFGKPVTLSCSQTLNHNVMYWYQQKSSQAPKLLFHYYDKDFNNEADTPDNFQSRRPNTSFCFLDIRSPGLGDTAMYLCATSRRQGARSYNEQFFGPGTRLTVL.

The chain combines TRBV11-2 with TRBJ2-2, with D hard to call. The CDR3 is 16 amino acids. Trimming took 0 bases from V and 5 from J, leaving 13 bases between them. Per the germline V gene, CDR1 is SGHAT and CDR2 is FQNNGV. CDR3 in DNA: TGTGCCAGCAGCTTAGACCCACAGAAAAGGACCGGGGAGCTGTTTTTT. Its translation: CASSLDPQKRTGELFF.